A single sample gave rise to the 21 T cell receptor beta chains below, sequenced in a study of post-analysis software for immune sequencing data. Study outcomes and limitations: Several TRBV segments occurring more often in patients than controls included TRBV5-6, TRBV5-1 and TRBV20-1.

Every TCR beta cDNA library bore unique molecular identifiers. TCRdb re-analysed the PCR reads in MiXCR, keeping a single row per CDR3 protein. The sample holds approximately 630,000 distinct CDR3 sequences, 59% seen once. Antigen specificity for these receptors is unknown. Material for sequencing was blood. Receptors were obtained from a girl aged 2-9 years with multiple sclerosis.

The V call is TRBV29-1, the J call TRBJ1-2, with D perhaps matching TRBD1 (5 bases). There are 14 residues in the CDR3. Trimming took off 7 bases at V and 6 bases at J, with 21 bases between the two ends. Per the germline V gene, CDR1 is SQVTM and CDR2 is ANQGSEA. In DNA, the CDR3 is TGCAGCGCCGAAGGGGCAGTTACCAACCATGGCTACACCTTC. Encoded protein: CSAEGAVTNHGYTF.

The chain links TRBV20-1 to TRBJ2-2; D might be TRBD1 (5 bases). This CDR3 is 14 amino acids long. V was shortened by 5 bases and J by 0 bases, with 10 bases between the two germline ends. Germline V gives CDR1 DFQATT, CDR2 SNEGSKA (reference sequence). Here the CDR3 reads CSAEQGANTGELFF. The CDR3 DNA reads TGCAGTGCTGAGCAGGGCGCGAACACCGGGGAGCTGTTTTTT.

V gene TRBV2 combines with J gene TRBJ2-1, with unresolved D. The V gene's germline CDR1 is SNHLY and CDR2 FYNNEI. V lost 5 bases and J lost 0, with 14 bases in between. The CDR3 loop spans 16 amino acids. CDR3 nucleotide sequence: TGTGCCAGCAGTACGAAGAGGCCCAGCTCCTACAATGAGCAGTTCTTC. As protein: CASSTKRPSSYNEQFF.

V and J are TRBV29-1 and TRBJ2-1; 8 positions agree with TRBD1. The CDR3 is 14 residues long. The V gene's germline CDR1 is SQVTM and CDR2 ANQGSEA. V trimming: 7 bases; J trimming: 6 bases; junction bases outside the gene matches: 11. The CDR3 coding sequence is TGCAGCGCCGCTGGGACAGGAGGGGGCAATGAGCAGTTCTTC. Encoded protein: CSAAGTGGGNEQFF.

This clonotype was seen a few times. V and J are TRBV6-2 or TRBV6-3 and TRBJ2-5; D could derive from TRBD1 or TRBD2 (5 bases each). The J call may be incorrect, as the DNA end agrees better with TRBJ2-7. This CDR3 comprises 13 residues. Germline values: CDR1 MNHEY, CDR2 SVGEGT. In DNA form, the CDR3 reads TGTGCCAGCAGCACCCCGGGGCAGGGCGAGCAGTACTTC. Amino acid sequence: CASSTPGQGEQYF.

This clonotype was detected a few times. This chain joins TRBV7-6 and TRBJ2-7; tentatively, D is TRBD1 (5 bases). The CDR3 covers 15 residues. V gave up 6 bases and J gave up 3 bases, with 18 bases separating them. Germline assignment: CDR1 SGHVS and CDR2 FNYEAQ. The CDR3 region is CASRCRQGRFYEQYF. In DNA, the CDR3 is TGTGCCAGCAGATGCCGGCAGGGTCGATTCTACGAGCAGTACTTC.

V is TRBV4-2 and J is TRBJ2-5, with D unresolved. Between the trimmed V and J ends, which lost 3 bases and 2 bases, there was a span of 4 bases. This CDR3 contains 12 residues. Germline V gives CDR1 LGHNA, CDR2 YNFKEQ. The CDR3: CASSHPQETQYF. The CDR3 region has the DNA TGTGCCAGCAGCCATCCTCAAGAGACCCAGTACTTC.

The chain has TRBV28 and TRBJ1-2; D uncertain. Germline assignment: CDR1 MDHEN and CDR2 SYDVKM. V was clipped by 5 bases and J by 6 bases, with 10 bases between them. The CDR3 runs to 12 residues. The CDR3 here is CASSPRMDGYTF. CDR3 in DNA: TGTGCCAGCAGTCCCAGGATGGATGGCTACACCTTC.

The chain recombines TRBV20-1 with TRBJ2-1; D may be TRBD2 (6 bases). The ends were cut back, 2 bases at V and 4 bases at J, with 12 bases in the middle. CDR3 length: 14 residues. CDR1 and CDR2 from the germline V gene are DFQATT and SNEGSKA (reference sequence). The CDR3 DNA reads TGCAGTGCTAGATCCGTGGGGACTTACAATGAGCAGTTCTTC. Translation: CSARSVGTYNEQFF.

The chain combines TRBV3-1 with TRBJ2-2, with 7 bases fitting TRBD2. Germline V gene lookup returns CDR1 LGHDT and CDR2 YNNKEL (reference sequence). The junction had 15 bases not matched to a gene; V was cut back by 3 bases and J by 8 bases. This CDR3 has 17 amino acids. The CDR3 bases are TGTGCCAGCAGCCAGGTTCACGGGACTAAACTTTCTGGGGAGCTGTTTTTT. This codes for CASSQVHGTKLSGELFF.

This clonotype appeared once. Here the CDR3 reads CASSEVGWGPQETQYF. CDR3 in DNA: TGTGCCAGCAGTGAGGTGGGGTGGGGGCCACAAGAGACCCAGTACTTC. The chain joins TRBV6-1 to TRBJ2-5; possibly TRBD1 for D (6 bases). Germline CDR1 reads MNHNS; CDR2 reads SASEGT. Trimming shortened V by 3 bases and J by 2 bases, and 16 bases separated the two germline ends. The CDR3 contains 16 residues.

The chain couples TRBV4-1 to TRBJ2-7, with TRBD1 matching 8 bases. Gene TRBJ2-5 matches the end of the DNA better, so the J call may be wrong. Per the germline V gene, CDR1 is MGHRA and CDR2 is YSYEKL. This CDR3 has 15 amino acids. The CDR3 loop reads CASSHPDRDIETQYF. The CDR3 DNA reads TGCGCCAGCAGCCACCCGGACAGGGATATTGAGACCCAGTACTTC.

This clonotype was detected once. V and J are TRBV29-1 and TRBJ2-3; 9 nucleotides align to TRBD2. Germline CDR1 and CDR2: SQVTM and ANQGSEA. V was clipped by 2 bases and J by 4 bases; unmatched bases: 13. The CDR3 runs to 17 residues. The CDR3 DNA reads as TGCAGCGTTGAACCTTTAGCGGGAGAGGGGGTGGCAGATACGCAGTATTTT. Its translation: CSVEPLAGEGVADTQYF.

J is TRBJ2-5 and V is TRBV25-1; TRBD1 is a possible D gene (6 bases). The CDR3 length is 16 residues. Trimming took off 3 bases at V and 1 base at J, with 15 bases between the two ends. Germline CDR1 and CDR2: MGHDK and SYGVNS. The CDR3 DNA follows: TGTGCCAGCAGTGATGGGGGCAGGGCCGTCCAAGAGACCCAGTACTTC. This sequence encodes CASSDGGRAVQETQYF.

This clonotype has just a few counts. The gene calls are TRBV5-1 and TRBJ1-2; tentative D call: TRBD1 (5 bases). The CDR3 consists of 14 residues. Germline V lookup: CDR1 SGHRS, CDR2 YFSETQ. V lost 0 bases and J lost 4, with 10 bases in between. CDR3 in DNA: TGCGCCAGCAGCTTGGTCCCTGACAGCTATGGCTACACCTTC. Its translation is CASSLVPDSYGYTF.

In this sample, this clonotype turned up a few times. The rearrangement joins TRBV5-6 to TRBJ2-3; 9 bases align to TRBD1. Germline values: CDR1 SGHDT, CDR2 YYEEEE. V lost 6 bases, J lost 1 base, and 6 bases stayed unmatched. This CDR3 is built from 15 residues. The CDR3 is CASIQDRGRTDTQYF. The CDR3, as DNA: TGTGCCAGCATCCAGGACAGGGGTCGCACAGATACGCAGTATTTT.

This clonotype was counted only a few times. This CDR3 is CASSQVLGSREQFF. The CDR3 DNA sequence: TGTGCCAGCAGCCAAGTTTTAGGGTCCCGGGAGCAGTTCTTC. The rearrangement links TRBV4-2 to TRBJ2-1, with D uncertain. Germline CDR1 is LGHNA and CDR2 is YNFKEQ. The CDR3 runs 14 residues. Trimming cost V 1 base and J 10 bases, with 14 bases left between them.

This clonotype showed up just a few times. This chain links TRBV5-1 with TRBJ2-7, with D unclear. V dropped 0 bases and J dropped 5 bases, with 9 bases sitting between them. Germline loops: CDR1 SGHRS, CDR2 YFSETQ. The CDR3 runs 13 residues. CDR3 DNA sequence: TGCGCCAGCAGCTTGGGACGGCGCCACGAGCAGTACTTC. Translation gives CASSLGRRHEQYF.

The chain links TRBV2 to TRBJ2-1; unclear D gene. Trimming cost V 4 bases and J 5 bases, with 6 bases left between them. The CDR3 consists of 12 residues. The germline V gene encodes CDR1 SNHLY and CDR2 FYNNEI. CDR3: CASSVLNNEQFF. CDR3 in DNA: TGTGCCAGCAGTGTGCTCAACAATGAGCAGTTCTTC.

The chain carries TRBV7-3 and TRBJ2-1; 9 positions agree with TRBD1. The CDR3 loop spans 18 amino acids. Per the germline V gene, CDR1 is SGHTA and CDR2 is FQGTGA. J lost 4 bases, V lost 4 bases, and 14 bases had no gene match. CDR3 protein: CASSSARDRAGGYNEQFF. The CDR3 nucleotides read TGTGCCAGCAGCTCCGCTAGGGACAGGGCCGGCGGGTACAATGAGCAGTTCTTC.

The J gene is TRBJ2-1, the V gene TRBV4-1; D ambiguous. The last part of the DNA fits TRBJ2-7 better; the J call may be wrong. This CDR3 region has 16 residues. CDR1 is MGHRA, CDR2 YSYEKL, per germline. CDR3 loop: CASSHVIYPSYNEQYF. CDR3 DNA: TGCGCCAGCAGCCACGTTATATACCCATCCTACAATGAGCAGTACTTC.